This T cell receptor beta chain was identified in a study of T cell responses to AZD1222 COVID-19 vaccine. General observations from the study: Among the donors, most were white British and more were female, and clonal diversity was possibly underestimated. Nearly half of spike-specific TCRs reportedly target variant regions that are unmutated in the B.1.351 and B.1.1.7 variants. Spike was spanned by vaccine-associated CD4 TCRs, which were dominant at 160-218 and 743-854.

CDR3 size: 17 residues. The trim removed 0 bases at V and 6 bases at J, leaving 14 bases unmatched. Per the germline V gene, CDR1 is SGHVS and CDR2 is FNYEAQ. The method was immunoSEQ multiplex PCR; TCRdb's version includes in-frame clones alone and lacks a portion of them. The table lists around 130,000 clones, about 86% of them singletons. On this clone itself: Antigen: not known.

The chain couples TRBV7-6 to TRBJ2-7, with TRBD2 matching 7 bases. This receptor was obtained from an adult in good health. Here the sequenced sample was peripheral blood, taken on day 0 of AZD1222 vaccination. CDR3 in amino acids: CASSLAGWSLAPGEQYF. The CDR3 region has the DNA TGTGCCAGCAGCTTAGCGGGTTGGTCACTAGCGCCCGGCGAGCAGTACTTC.